The T cell receptor (beta chain) described here comes from a study of T cell responses to AZD1222 COVID-19 vaccine (TCRdb year 2021). Context from the whole study: TCR sequencing covered fewer than 250 trial participants: roughly 200 given two doses of AZD1222 and approximately 25 given two doses of MenACWY control vaccine. Trial participants were enrolled by age into subgroups of 18-55, 56-69 and 70-plus years, and around 150, 29 and 61 TCR-sequenced participants, respectively, were included in these subgroups. Study-wide conclusions, independent of this receptor: After two AZD1222 doses, spike-specific TCR breadth and depth were significantly higher than at day 0 and than in MenACWY recipients. Conclusions about previously exposed vaccinees are limited, since just five or six AZD1222 recipients were seropositive for SARS-CoV-2 at baseline. Reportedly, close to half of the unique spike-specific TCRs recognized epitopes lying outside the regions that are mutated in the B.1.351 and B.1.1.7 variants. The 56-69-year group was small, and its depth increase did not reach significance, likely because of low power. Most participants were white British and females outnumbered males, and the authors suggested that clonal diversity may have been underestimated. Because no day 14 peak-response samples were available, repertoires were characterized only after the peak T cell response. Vaccine-associated CD4 TCRs spanned the whole spike protein, with dominant responses in regions 160-218 and 743-854.

The CDR3 regions of human TCRbeta chains were subjected to immunosequencing. The published analysis was carried out like this. TCRs in the repertoires were compared against a reference library of SARS-CoV-2-specific TCRs that had been generated with the MIRA antigen-specificity platform. Breadth was defined as the fraction of unique TCRs that were SARS-CoV-2-associated, and depth was defined as the fraction of total T cells that were SARS-CoV-2-associated. Each spike-specific TCR was assigned to its reactive spike region and to a CD4 or CD8 class using the MIRA data. Log10-transformed breadth and depth values were compared by one-way ANOVA with Sidak's multiple comparisons tests. TCRdb re-hosts the immuneACCESS table, in-frame sequences only. Its copies lack some clones; in the studies checked, an unresolved V gene accounts for under half of them, and the cause for the rest is not known. Clone size and the V and J calls come from that table; the DNA yielded D and trimming. This sample holds 180,000 or so clones; roughly nine tenths were observed only once. In total, the top ten clones hold less than 2% of the sample.

Concerning this clone: No cognate antigen has been identified for it. The record has no base qualities; no much larger clone is one base away.

This sample's time point label indicates: about 28 days (+/-7) after the second vaccine dose. Because spike-specific TCR depth and breadth did not differ between the two schedules, AZD1222 recipients who got a second dose at roughly 4 weeks were pooled with those who got a second dose at roughly 12 weeks. The vaccinee samples were drawn from two UK trials, COV001 and COV002, one of which was a single-blind randomized controlled phase 2/3 trial testing AZD1222 (ChAdOx1 nCoV-19) in healthy adults. For TCRbeta chain sequencing, PBMC samples were collected from trial participants at day 0 and at day 28 after the second dose. The starting material was peripheral blood, obtained 28 days after the second AZD1222 dose. The sequence was obtained from an adult who received the AZD1222 COVID-19 vaccine.

The CDR3 region: CASSPTHRGLGTEAFF. The bases read TGTGCCAGCAGCCCCACCCACAGGGGGCTGGGCACTGAAGCTTTCTTT. The rearranged chain carries TRBV5-4 and TRBJ1-1, with TRBD1 matching 9 junction bases. Clipping removes 4 bases from V and 4 bases from J, with 11 as the unmatched junction base count. The CDR3 spans 16 residues, from the cysteine through the phenylalanine. Of the read, only the CDR3 DNA is kept; its 48 bases are in frame from base 1. According to the germline V gene (reference sequence), CDR1 reads SGHNT and CDR2 reads YYREEE.